This note documents a single T cell receptor beta chain sequence. Its antigen is not known. A much larger clone sits a single nucleotide away, making a read error possible. Using RNA template, CDR3s of TCR alpha and beta were amplified with iRepertoire arm-PCR. Tissue mRNA or PBMC total RNA, roughly 85-450 ng, went into one-step reverse transcription and amplification. MiXCR, applied by TCRdb to the multiplex PCR reads, yields one record per CDR3 protein. Seen here are roughly 350,000 distinct CDR3 sequences, 41% observed once, and the top ten hold around 12%. The sample belongs to a study of glioma-infiltrating T cells. Study-wide background: Presurgical dexamethasone in glioma patients lasted six or fewer days. The study, taken as a whole, reports: Patients with low tissue-blood divergence carried a signature set of shared blood CDR3 motifs.

Sequenced: glioma tissue, nonneoplastic brain tissue, or PBMCs (not recorded which). The TCR sequence derives from a human donor with low-grade glioma or glioblastoma, undergoing nonglioma brain surgery, or in good health (not recorded which).

CDR3 coding DNA: TGTGCCAGCAGACCAAAAGGGGGCATTGACACAGATACGCAGTATTTT. Residues: CASRPKGGIDTDTQYF. This sequence joins TRBV27 and TRBJ2-3; 7 bases line up with TRBD1. The CDR3 totals 16 residues. The germline CDR1 and CDR2 sequences are MNHEY and SMNVEV (reference sequence). V lost 6 bases and J lost 2; bases outside the gene matches: 11.